This T cell receptor beta chain comes out of a study of cytomegalovirus exposure and HLA in healthy donors. The trim removed 3 bases at V and 7 bases at J, leaving 11 bases unmatched. Germline CDR1 MDHEN, CDR2 SYDVKM. This CDR3 has 16 amino acids. Broader study findings: One variant, a missense change in DCLRE1C, was linked in a later analysis to TCR beta V- and J-gene trimming. Analyses of presence/absence relied on an assumption of roughly uniform sequencing depth across donors. In a later analysis, at a false discovery rate of 0.05, 15,000 to 20,000 TCR beta sequences matched HLA alleles. Apparent HLA restriction characterized most CMV-associated TCR beta chains in a later analysis.

This PCR relied on a set of 60 Vbeta primers and 13 Jbeta primers. The table came from immunoSEQ multiplex PCR; TCRdb's copy has only in-frame clones and leaves some out. The profile covers some 190,000 clones, with around 87% appearing a single time and approximately 1.7% taken by the ten largest. About this clone: Its antigen is currently unknown.

The V and J genes are TRBV28 and TRBJ2-5; 10 nucleotides match TRBD2. The sequenced sample was PBMCs. This receptor was taken from a young woman in good health and CMV-seronegative. The CDR3 loop reads CASSLGASGGLGTQYF. CDR3 nucleotides: TGTGCCAGCAGTTTGGGTGCTAGCGGGGGTCTAGGGACCCAGTACTTC. The full variable domain, rest sourced from reference TRBV28 and TRBJ2-5, is DVKVTQSSRYLVKRTGEKVFLECVQDMDHENMFWYRQDPGLGLRLIYFSYDVKMKEKGDIPEGYSVSREKKERFSLILESASTNQTSMYLCASSLGASGGLGTQYFGPGTRLLVL.